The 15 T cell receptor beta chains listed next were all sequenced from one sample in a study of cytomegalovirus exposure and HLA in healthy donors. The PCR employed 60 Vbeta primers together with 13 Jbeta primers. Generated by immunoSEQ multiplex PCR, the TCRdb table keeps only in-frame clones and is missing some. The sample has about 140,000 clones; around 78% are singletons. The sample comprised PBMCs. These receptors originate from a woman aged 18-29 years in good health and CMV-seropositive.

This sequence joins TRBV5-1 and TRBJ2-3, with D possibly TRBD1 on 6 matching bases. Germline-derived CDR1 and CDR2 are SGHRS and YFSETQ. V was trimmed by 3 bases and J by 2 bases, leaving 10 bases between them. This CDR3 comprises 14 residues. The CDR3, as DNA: TGCGCCAGCAGCTCGGGACATCCCACAGATACGCAGTATTTT. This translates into CASSSGHPTDTQYF.

The CDR3 is CASRRTGSNQPQHF. The CDR3 DNA reads TGTGCCAGCAGACGGACAGGCAGCAATCAGCCCCAGCATTTT. This rearrangement joins TRBV27 to TRBJ1-5; 7 bases are shared with TRBD1. The CDR3 totals 14 residues. CDR1 is MNHEY and CDR2 is SMNVEV in the germline V gene (reference sequence). The trim removed 6 bases at V and 1 base at J, leaving 3 bases unmatched.

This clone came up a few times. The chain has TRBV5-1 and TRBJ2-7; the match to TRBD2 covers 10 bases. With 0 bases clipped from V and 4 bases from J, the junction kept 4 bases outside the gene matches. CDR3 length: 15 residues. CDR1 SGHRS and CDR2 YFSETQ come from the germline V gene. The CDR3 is CASSLDLAGDYEQYF. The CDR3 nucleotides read TGCGCCAGCAGCTTGGACCTAGCGGGGGATTACGAGCAGTACTTC.

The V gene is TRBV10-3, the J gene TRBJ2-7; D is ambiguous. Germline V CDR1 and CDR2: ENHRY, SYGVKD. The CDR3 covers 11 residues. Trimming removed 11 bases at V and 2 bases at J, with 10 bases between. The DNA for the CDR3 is TGTGCCCCCCCCTCGGCCTACGAGCAGTACTTC. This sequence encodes CAPPSAYEQYF.

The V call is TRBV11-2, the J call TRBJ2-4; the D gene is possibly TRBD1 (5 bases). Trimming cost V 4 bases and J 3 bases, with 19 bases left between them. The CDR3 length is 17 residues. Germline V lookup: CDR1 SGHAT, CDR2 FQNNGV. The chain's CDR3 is CASSSLKSTGVKNIQYF. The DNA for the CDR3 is TGTGCCAGCAGCTCCTTAAAGTCCACAGGTGTCAAAAACATTCAGTACTTC.

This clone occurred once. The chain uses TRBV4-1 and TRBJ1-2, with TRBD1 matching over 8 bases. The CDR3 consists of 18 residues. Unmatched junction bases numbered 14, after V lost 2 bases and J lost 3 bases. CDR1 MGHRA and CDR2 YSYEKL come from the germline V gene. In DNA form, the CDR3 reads TGCGCCAGCAGCCAACCGACAGGGGTAATTGGCGGGGACTATGGCTACACCTTC. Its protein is CASSQPTGVIGGDYGYTF.

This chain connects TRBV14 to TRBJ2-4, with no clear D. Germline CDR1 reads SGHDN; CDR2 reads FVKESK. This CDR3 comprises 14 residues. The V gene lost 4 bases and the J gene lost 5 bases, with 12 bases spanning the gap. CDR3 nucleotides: TGTGCCAGCAGCCGTGTCGAGGTAGAAAACATTCAGTACTTC. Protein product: CASSRVEVENIQYF.

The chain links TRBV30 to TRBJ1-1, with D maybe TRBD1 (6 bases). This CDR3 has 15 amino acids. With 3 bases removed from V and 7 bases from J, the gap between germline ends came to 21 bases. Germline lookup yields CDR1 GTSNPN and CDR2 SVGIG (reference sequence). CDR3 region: CAWRPGITGSGEAFF. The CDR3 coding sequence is TGTGCCTGGAGGCCGGGGATAACAGGGAGTGGTGAAGCTTTCTTT.

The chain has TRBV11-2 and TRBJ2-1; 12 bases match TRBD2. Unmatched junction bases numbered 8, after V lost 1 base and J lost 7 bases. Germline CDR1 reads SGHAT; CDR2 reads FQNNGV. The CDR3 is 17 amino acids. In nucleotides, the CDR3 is TGTGCCAGCAGCTTAGGTCGGCTAGCGGGGGGGCAGAATGAGCAGTTCTTC. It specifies CASSLGRLAGGQNEQFF.

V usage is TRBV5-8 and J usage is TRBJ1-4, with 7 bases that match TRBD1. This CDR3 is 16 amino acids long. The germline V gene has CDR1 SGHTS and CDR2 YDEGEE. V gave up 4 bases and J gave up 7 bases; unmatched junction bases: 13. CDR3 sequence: CASSQRGSTGFEKLFF. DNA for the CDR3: TGTGCCAGCAGCCAAAGGGGGTCGACAGGGTTTGAAAAACTGTTTTTT.

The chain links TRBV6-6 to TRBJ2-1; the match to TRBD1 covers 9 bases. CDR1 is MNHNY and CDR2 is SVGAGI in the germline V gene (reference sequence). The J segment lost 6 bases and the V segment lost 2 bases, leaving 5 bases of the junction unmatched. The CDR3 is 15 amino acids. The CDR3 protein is CASSYGQGRTNEQFF. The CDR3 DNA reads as TGTGCCAGCAGTTACGGACAGGGGAGGACCAATGAGCAGTTCTTC.

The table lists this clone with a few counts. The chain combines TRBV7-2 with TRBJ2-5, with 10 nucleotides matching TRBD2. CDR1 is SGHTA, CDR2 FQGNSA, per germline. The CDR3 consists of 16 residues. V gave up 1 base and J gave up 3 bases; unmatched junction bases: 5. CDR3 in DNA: TGTGCCAGCAGCTTAGTATCCCTAGCGGGGGAAGAGACCCAGTACTTC. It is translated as CASSLVSLAGEETQYF.

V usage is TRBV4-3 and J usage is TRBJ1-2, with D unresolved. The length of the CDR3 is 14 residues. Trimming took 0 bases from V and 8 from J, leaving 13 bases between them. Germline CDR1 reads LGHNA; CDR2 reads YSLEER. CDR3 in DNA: TGCGCCAGCAGCCAAGATCGGGGATCAGGAGGCTACACCTTC. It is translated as CASSQDRGSGGYTF.

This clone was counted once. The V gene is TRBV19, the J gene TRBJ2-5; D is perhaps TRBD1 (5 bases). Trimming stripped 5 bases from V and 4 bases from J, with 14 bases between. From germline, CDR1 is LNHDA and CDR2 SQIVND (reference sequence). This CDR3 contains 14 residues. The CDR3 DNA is TGTGCCAGTAGTTCAACGACAGTCGGAGAGACCCAGTACTTC. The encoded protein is CASSSTTVGETQYF.

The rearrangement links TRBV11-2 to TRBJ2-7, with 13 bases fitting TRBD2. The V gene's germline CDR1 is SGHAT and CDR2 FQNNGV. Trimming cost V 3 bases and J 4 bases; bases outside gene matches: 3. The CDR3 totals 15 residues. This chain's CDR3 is CASSFGLAGAYEQYF. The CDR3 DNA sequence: TGTGCCAGCAGCTTCGGACTAGCGGGGGCTTACGAGCAGTACTTC. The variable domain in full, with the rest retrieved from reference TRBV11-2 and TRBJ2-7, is EAGVAQSPRYKIIEKRQSVAFWCNPISGHATLYWYQQILGQGPKLLIQFQNNGVVDDSQLPKDRFSAERLKGVDSTLKIQPAKLEDSAVYLCASSFGLAGAYEQYFGPGTRLTVT.